A single sample gave rise to the 10 T cell receptor beta chains below, sequenced in a study of CD8 T cells in ankylosing spondylitis. TCRdb re-analysed the 5' RACE reads in MiXCR, keeping a single row per CDR3 protein. Here the sample spans around 35,000 distinct CDR3 sequences, 9.5% to 11% being singletons. Sequenced input: synovial fluid, either unsorted or a sorted T cell fraction (not recorded which). The receptors originated from a male donor with ankylosing spondylitis.

J is TRBJ1-1 and V is TRBV5-1; D is possibly TRBD1 (5 bases). The length of the CDR3 is 15 residues. V shed 4 bases and J shed 5 bases, with 18 bases lying between them. Germline CDR1 reads SGHRS; CDR2 reads YFSETQ. In nucleotides, the CDR3 is TGCGCCAGCAGCCCATCGGGGGGGGTACGAACTGAAGCTTTCTTT. Protein product: CASSPSGGVRTEAFF.

The CDR3 bases are TGCGCCAGCAGCTTGGTGGTCAGCCAAGAGACCCAGTACTTC. As protein: CASSLVVSQETQYF. The rearrangement uses TRBV5-1 and TRBJ2-5; no clear D gene. Per germline, CDR1 SGHRS and CDR2 YFSETQ. The V and J ends lost 0 bases and 1 base respectively, with 7 bases between them. The CDR3 sequence is 14 residues long.

This clonotype has just a few counts. The rearrangement uses TRBV12-3 or TRBV12-4 and TRBJ1-4; 7 bases match TRBD1. J was trimmed by 7 bases and V by 7 bases; bases with no gene match: 9. The CDR3 runs 14 residues. The CDR3 region has the DNA TGTGCCAGCACCCCGGGACAGAAGAGTGAAAAACTGTTTTTT. Translated: CASTPGQKSEKLFF.

This clonotype was detected many times. This rearrangement joins TRBV5-5 to TRBJ2-7; 8 bases are shared with TRBD2. This CDR3 comprises 15 residues. Germline V gene sequence: CDR1 SGHKS, CDR2 YYEKEE (reference sequence). After removal of 3 bases from V and 3 bases from J, the junction contained 8 bases not matched to a gene. The CDR3 loop is CASSSSGTRNYEQYF. CDR3 bases: TGTGCCAGCAGCTCCTCCGGGACTAGAAACTACGAGCAGTACTTC. The full variable domain, in which reference TRBV5-5 and TRBJ2-7 provide the parts outside the CDR3, is DAGVTQSPTHLIKTRGQQVTLRCSPISGHKSVSWYQQVLGQGPQFIFQYYEKEERGRGNFPDRFSARQFPNYSSELNVNALLLGDSALYLCASSSSGTRNYEQYFGPGTRLTVT.

The chain carries TRBV20-1 and TRBJ2-6, with unresolved D. There are 14 residues in the CDR3. Germline CDR1 DFQATT, CDR2 SNEGSKA (reference sequence). Trimming cost V 5 bases and J 0 bases, with 8 bases left between them. The CDR3 DNA follows: TGCAGTGCTGGTTCCGGCTCTGGGGCCAACGTCCTGACTTTC. Residues: CSAGSGSGANVLTF.

The chain is built from TRBV5-1 and TRBJ2-7; D is unclear. Per the germline V gene, CDR1 is SGHRS and CDR2 is YFSETQ. Trimming cost V 0 bases and J 3 bases, with 13 bases left between them. The CDR3 contains 15 residues. The CDR3 DNA is TGCGCCAGCAGCTTGGATCGCCAGCCTTACTACGAGCAGTACTTC. This translates into CASSLDRQPYYEQYF.

V and J are TRBV14 and TRBJ2-2; 8 bases align to TRBD1. Germline V lookup: CDR1 SGHDN, CDR2 FVKESK. With 3 bases clipped from V and 4 bases from J, the junction kept 4 bases outside the gene matches. This CDR3 spans 15 amino acids. The CDR3: CASSQMTGVTGELFF. DNA of the CDR3: TGTGCCAGCAGCCAGATGACAGGGGTCACCGGGGAGCTGTTTTTT.

The rearrangement uses TRBV21-1 and TRBJ1-5; TRBD1 is the table's D call, not checked against the DNA. TRBV21-1 counts as a pseudogene. CDR3 size: 17 residues. The CDR3 spells CASSKAGQGAGNQPQHF. CDR3 DNA: TGTGCCAGCAGCAAAGCCGGACAGGGGGCGGGCAATCAGCCCCAGCATTTT.

In its sample, this clonotype was seen many times. The genes are TRBV7-9 and TRBJ2-2, with unresolved D. This CDR3 spans 17 amino acids. Germline V gene data show CDR1 as SEHNR and CDR2 as FQNEAQ (reference sequence). V was shortened by 5 bases and J by 0 bases, with 16 bases between the two germline ends. The CDR3 reads CASSPQRSASNTGELFF. CDR3 sequence (DNA): TGTGCCAGCAGCCCCCAGAGGTCGGCTTCGAACACCGGGGAGCTGTTTTTT. Full variable domain (outside the CDR3, taken from reference TRBV7-9 and TRBJ2-2): DTGVSQNPRHKITKRGQNVTFRCDPISEHNRLYWYRQTLGQGPEFLTYFQNEAQLEKSRLLSDRFSAERPKGSFSTLEIQRTEQGDSAMYLCASSPQRSASNTGELFFGEGSRLTVL.

This clonotype was picked up many times. The chain employs TRBV7-6 and TRBJ1-1; the D is unclear. Looked up from germline, CDR1 is SGHVS and CDR2 is FNYEAQ. The V gene lost 4 bases and the J gene lost 3 bases, with 12 bases spanning the gap. CDR3 length equals 14 residues. Here the CDR3 reads CASSSPASYTEAFF. The CDR3 bases are TGTGCCAGCAGCTCTCCGGCGAGTTACACTGAAGCTTTCTTT.